The 32 T cell receptor beta chains presented below share a single source sample, sequenced in a study of naive CD8 T cells in extremely preterm neonates. Overall study results and limits: Compared with older groups, preterm CDR3s were shorter, with fewer N additions and less trimming.

Preterm samples came from extremely preterm deliveries at about 23-29 weeks. Only in-frame clones appear in the TCRdb table, and some are missing; sequencing was by immunoSEQ multiplex PCR. The data show about 23,000 clones, 88% seen once. These receptors have no identified antigens. Sequencing was performed on naive CD8+ T cells from cord blood. The receptors originated from a boy who was born preterm.

The V gene is TRBV9, the J gene TRBJ2-1, with 11 bases lining up with TRBD2. Germline loops: CDR1 SGDLS, CDR2 YYNGEE. The ends lost 2 bases at V and 4 bases at J; junction bases unmatched: 5. The CDR3 runs to 16 residues. CDR3: CASSVPSGGTYNEQFF. CDR3 DNA: TGTGCCAGCAGCGTCCCTAGCGGGGGGACTTACAATGAGCAGTTCTTC. Drawing the rest from reference TRBV9 and TRBJ2-1, the complete variable domain is DSGVTQTPKHLITATGQRVTLRCSPRSGDLSVYWYQQSLDQGLQFLIQYYNGEERAKGNILERFSAQQFPDLHSELNLSSLELGDSALYFCASSVPSGGTYNEQFFGPGTRLTVL.

The chain couples TRBV5-6 to TRBJ2-7; 8 bases are a match to TRBD2. Germline trimming cut 1 base from V and 3 bases from J; bases unmatched to any gene: 0. CDR3 size: 13 residues. CDR1 and CDR2 (germline): SGHDT, YYEEEE. The CDR3 is CASSLRGGYEQYF. In DNA form, the CDR3 reads TGTGCCAGCAGCTTGCGGGGGGGCTACGAGCAGTACTTC.

This chain connects TRBV19 to TRBJ1-1, with TRBD1 matching over 7 bases. The V and J ends lost 0 bases and 7 bases, in that order; junction bases with no gene match: 2. Germline V gene lookup returns CDR1 LNHDA and CDR2 SQIVND (reference sequence). The CDR3 length is 13 residues. DNA for the CDR3: TGTGCCAGTAGTATAGATGGGGACAGTGAAGCTTTCTTT. This gives the protein CASSIDGDSEAFF. The whole variable domain, filled in from reference TRBV19 and TRBJ1-1, reads DGGITQSPKYLFRKEGQNVTLSCEQNLNHDAMYWYRQDPGQGLRLIYYSQIVNDFQKGDIAEGYSVSREKKESFPLTVTSAQKNPTAFYLCASSIDGDSEAFFGQGTRLTVV.

This chain connects TRBV9 to TRBJ2-3; D gene ambiguous. Germline V gives CDR1 SGDLS, CDR2 YYNGEE. The CDR3 totals 14 residues. Trimming stripped 0 bases from V and 0 bases from J, with 5 bases between. CDR3 DNA: TGTGCCAGCAGCGTAGAGACTAGCACAGATACGCAGTATTTT. Its protein is CASSVETSTDTQYF.

V usage is TRBV6-6 and J usage is TRBJ2-1; D gene uncertain. With 2 bases removed from V and 4 bases from J, the gap between germline ends came to 12 bases. CDR1 and CDR2 from the germline V gene are MNHNY and SVGAGI (reference sequence). The CDR3 extends over 15 amino acids. The DNA of the CDR3 is TGTGCCAGCAGTTACGAACCTAGAGAATACAATGAGCAGTTCTTC. Amino acids: CASSYEPREYNEQFF.

The V and J genes are TRBV5-4 and TRBJ2-5, with D perhaps TRBD1 or TRBD2 (6 bases each). Matching the DNA end better, TRBJ2-7 makes the J call doubtful. Germline assignment: CDR1 SGHNT and CDR2 YYREEE (reference sequence). There are 15 residues in the CDR3. The CDR3 bases are TGTGCCAGCAGCTTGGGGTGGAGGGGGGTCCACGAGCAGTACTTC. Protein product: CASSLGWRGVHEQYF.

V is TRBV4-1 and J is TRBJ2-1, with 14 bases lining up with TRBD2. Germline CDR1 MGHRA, CDR2 YSYEKL. This CDR3 region has 20 residues. Germline trimming cut 0 bases from V and 3 bases from J; bases unmatched to any gene: 10. In DNA, the CDR3 is TGCGCCAGCAGCCAAGATGGAGGACTAGCGGGGGGCTACTACTACAATGAGCAGTTCTTC. Its translation is CASSQDGGLAGGYYYNEQFF.

This sequence joins TRBV7-9 and TRBJ1-1; 11 positions agree with TRBD1. The CDR3 extends over 13 amino acids. Looked up from germline, CDR1 is SEHNR and CDR2 is FQNEAQ (reference sequence). V lost 5 bases to trimming and J lost 4 bases; unmatched junction nucleotides: 0. The DNA for the CDR3 is TGTGCCAGCAGCGGACAGGGGGCCACTGAAGCTTTCTTT. It specifies CASSGQGATEAFF.

This chain links TRBV10-3 with TRBJ2-2; no clear D gene. V lost 6 bases, J lost 1 base, and 3 bases lay in between. The length of the CDR3 is 12 residues. Germline CDR1 is ENHRY and CDR2 is SYGVKD. The DNA of the CDR3 is TGTGCCATCAGACTGAACACCGGGGAGCTGTTTTTT. Amino acids: CAIRLNTGELFF.

CDR3 nucleotides: TGTGCCAGCAGTTACTCGTACGGCACAGATACGCAGTATTTT. Protein: CASSYSYGTDTQYF. The chain uses TRBV6-5 and TRBJ2-3; D remains unclear. The germline gives CDR1 MNHEY, CDR2 SVGAGI. V was clipped by 0 bases and J by 1 base, with 5 bases between them. The CDR3 consists of 14 residues.

The sample holds a few counts of this clone. The chain recombines TRBV11-2 with TRBJ1-3; no firm D call. Trimming removed 4 bases from V and 0 bases from J, with 4 bases in between. The CDR3 length is 13 residues. Germline lookup yields CDR1 SGHAT and CDR2 FQNNGV. DNA for the CDR3: TGTGCCAGCAGCTGGAGCTCTGGAAACACCATATATTTT. It yields the protein CASSWSSGNTIYF.

The chain couples TRBV5-4 to TRBJ1-5, with 7 bases aligning to TRBD1. The CDR3 covers 17 residues. V was clipped by 0 bases and J by 0 bases; unmatched bases: 6. The germline V gene encodes CDR1 SGHNT and CDR2 YYREEE (reference sequence). For the CDR3, the DNA is TGTGCCAGCAGCTTGGCCAGGGGGATCTATAGCAATCAGCCCCAGCATTTT. Amino acid sequence: CASSLARGIYSNQPQHF. Supplemented by reference TRBV5-4 and TRBJ1-5, the full variable domain reads ETGVTQSPTHLIKTRGQQVTLRCSSQSGHNTVSWYQQALGQGPQFIFQYYREEENGRGNFPPRFSGLQFPNYSSELNVNALELDDSALYLCASSLARGIYSNQPQHFGDGTRLSIL.

The chain employs TRBV5-1 and TRBJ2-7, with 12 bases matching TRBD2. The length of the CDR3 is 13 residues. Trimming took 5 bases from V and 4 from J; bases not matched to a gene: 1. CDR1 and CDR2 (germline): SGHRS, YFSETQ. CDR3 in DNA: TGCGCCAGCAGTGGACTAGCGGGGTACGAGCAGTACTTC. This translates into CASSGLAGYEQYF.

CDR3 sequence reads: CASSMTSSTDTQYF. In DNA form, the CDR3 reads TGTGCCAGTAGTATGACTAGCAGCACAGATACGCAGTATTTT. V gene TRBV19 combines with J gene TRBJ2-3, with 7 nucleotides matching TRBD2. Unmatched junction bases numbered 0, after V lost 3 bases and J lost 0 bases. Looked up from germline, CDR1 is LNHDA and CDR2 is SQIVND (reference sequence). The CDR3 is 14 amino acids.

The V call is TRBV30, the J call TRBJ1-2, with D uncertain. CDR1 GTSNPN and CDR2 SVGIG come from the germline V gene (reference sequence). Between the trimmed V and J ends, which lost 0 bases and 2 bases, there was a span of 4 bases. The CDR3 spans 12 residues. DNA of the CDR3: TGTGCCTGGAGTGTGACAAACTATGGCTACACCTTC. Its protein is CAWSVTNYGYTF.

The CDR3 is CASSPPTYEQYF. In DNA, the CDR3 is TGTGCCAGCAGCCCCCCTACCTACGAGCAGTACTTC. The rearrangement uses TRBV7-8 and TRBJ2-7; no clear D. This CDR3 contains 12 residues. Germline V gives CDR1 SGHVS, CDR2 FQNEAQ. The V and J ends lost 5 bases and 2 bases respectively, with 7 bases between them.

The chain links TRBV6-5 to TRBJ2-3, with a weak D call TRBD1 (6 bases). The V gene's germline CDR1 is MNHEY and CDR2 SVGAGI. V lost 6 bases and J 2 bases, leaving 9 bases between the germline ends. The CDR3 runs to 13 residues. As DNA, the CDR3 is TGTGCCAGCAGCCGGGACAACACAGATACGCAGTATTTT. It translates to CASSRDNTDTQYF.

This clone appeared once. The chain recombines TRBV10-2 with TRBJ2-1; 7 bases map to TRBD2. J lost 6 bases, V lost 4 bases, and 0 bases had no gene match. Per germline, CDR1 WSHSY and CDR2 SAAADI. The CDR3 loop spans 12 amino acids. The CDR3 loop reads CASSGTSNEQFF. In DNA form, the CDR3 reads TGCGCCAGCAGTGGGACTAGCAATGAGCAGTTCTTC.

The genes are TRBV7-7 and TRBJ2-5, with 12 bases lining up with TRBD2. The V gene end was trimmed by 4 bases and the J gene end by 4 bases; junction bases not matched to a gene: 4. In germline, CDR1 is SSHAT, CDR2 FNYEAQ (reference sequence). The CDR3 covers 15 residues. CDR3 coding DNA: TGTGCCAGCAGCTCTCTAGCGGGGGGGCCAGAGACCCAGTACTTC. This encodes CASSSLAGGPETQYF. The entire variable domain, with the rest obtained from reference TRBV7-7 and TRBJ2-5, is as follows: GAGVSQSPRYKVTKRGQDVTLRCDPISSHATLYWYQQALGQGPEFLTYFNYEAQPDKSGLPSDRFSAERPEGSISTLTIQRTEQRDSAMYRCASSSLAGGPETQYFGPGTRLLVL.

The V call is TRBV7-9, the J call TRBJ1-1; D unclear. The V end was cut by 6 bases, the J end by 5 bases, with 13 bases between. There are 13 residues in the CDR3. The germline gives CDR1 SEHNR, CDR2 FQNEAQ (reference sequence). CDR3 protein: CASSFRRETEAFF. In nucleotides, the CDR3 is TGTGCCAGCAGTTTCCGCCGGGAAACTGAAGCTTTCTTT.

V usage is TRBV19 and J usage is TRBJ2-5; 8 nucleotides line up with TRBD2. Losses at the gene ends were 3 bases for V and 5 bases for J; bases not matched to a gene: 5. Germline V gene sequence: CDR1 LNHDA, CDR2 SQIVND (reference sequence). The length of the CDR3 is 14 residues. In nucleotides, the CDR3 is TGTGCCAGTAGTATTAGGACTAGCCGTGAGACCCAGTACTTC. Translation: CASSIRTSRETQYF.

This rearrangement joins TRBV13 to TRBJ2-7; D perhaps matches TRBD1 (5 bases). CDR3 size: 11 residues. Germline lookup yields CDR1 PRHDT and CDR2 FYEKMQ (reference sequence). V dropped 2 bases and J dropped 6 bases, with 5 bases sitting between them. This chain's CDR3 is CASSLQGEQYF. The CDR3 DNA reads TGTGCCAGCAGCTTACAGGGCGAGCAGTACTTC.

This chain uses TRBV7-8 with TRBJ1-2; a possible D gene is TRBD1 (6 bases). This CDR3 is 13 amino acids long. V dropped 1 base and J dropped 6 bases, with 9 bases sitting between them. Germline lookup yields CDR1 SGHVS and CDR2 FQNEAQ. CDR3: CASSLVSGDGYTF. CDR3 coding DNA: TGTGCCAGCAGCTTAGTGTCAGGGGATGGCTACACCTTC.

A word on this clone: Other DNA sequences of this sample code for an identical CDR3. The chain carries TRBV6-5 and TRBJ2-7, with 11 bases matching TRBD1. The junction had 1 base not matched to a gene; V was cut back by 0 bases and J by 3 bases. The CDR3 length is 15 residues. CDR1 is MNHEY and CDR2 is SVGAGI in the germline V gene. CDR3 region: CASSYSGTGGYEQYF. The CDR3 DNA reads TGTGCCAGCAGTTACTCGGGGACAGGGGGCTACGAGCAGTACTTC.

CDR3 nucleotides: TGCACCAGCAGCCAAGATTGGACTAGCACCGGGGAGCTGTTTTTT. It is translated as CTSSQDWTSTGELFF. This chain links TRBV1 with TRBJ2-2; the D segment call TRBD2 is taken from the table without a DNA check. TRBV1 is listed as a pseudogene. CDR3 size: 15 residues.

The rearrangement uses TRBV10-3 and TRBJ1-5, with 9 bases matching TRBD1. CDR3 length: 15 residues. V lost 5 bases to trimming and J lost 1 base; unmatched junction nucleotides: 3. Germline V lookup: CDR1 ENHRY, CDR2 SYGVKD. This CDR3 reads CAISYDRGSNQPQHF. In DNA, the CDR3 is TGTGCCATCAGTTATGACAGGGGGAGCAATCAGCCCCAGCATTTT.

The chain is built from TRBV19 and TRBJ1-5; tentative D call: TRBD1 (5 bases). In germline, CDR1 is LNHDA, CDR2 SQIVND (reference sequence). The CDR3 is made up of 14 amino acids. Deletions cut 8 bases from V and 2 bases from J, with 13 bases between. The CDR3 here is CASGGGEGNQPQHF. CDR3 nucleotide sequence: TGTGCCAGTGGTGGAGGGGAGGGCAATCAGCCCCAGCATTTT.

The V gene is TRBV30, the J gene TRBJ2-2, with unresolved D. The germline gives CDR1 GTSNPN, CDR2 SVGIG (reference sequence). CDR3 length: 13 amino acids. Between the trimmed V and J ends, which lost 0 bases and 1 base, there was a span of 3 bases. The CDR3 sequence: CAWSVLNTGELFF. Here the CDR3 DNA reads TGTGCCTGGAGTGTACTGAACACCGGGGAGCTGTTTTTT.

The chain carries TRBV4-3 and TRBJ2-2; D gene uncertain. V lost 0 bases to trimming and J lost 1 base, with 6 bases between them. From germline, CDR1 is LGHNA and CDR2 YSLEER. CDR3 length equals 15 residues. CDR3 region: CASSQDRQNTGELFF. The DNA for the CDR3 is TGCGCCAGCAGCCAAGATCGACAGAACACCGGGGAGCTGTTTTTT.

This clone was counted between two and nine times. The rearrangement links TRBV5-1 to TRBJ2-1; 9 bases match TRBD2. This CDR3 contains 12 residues. Looked up from germline, CDR1 is SGHRS and CDR2 is YFSETQ. V lost 3 bases and J lost 10; bases outside the gene matches: 2. The CDR3 loop is CASSSGTSEQFF. The CDR3 DNA reads TGCGCCAGCAGCTCCGGGACTAGCGAGCAGTTCTTC.

The chain couples TRBV4-2 to TRBJ2-1; 11 nucleotides line up with TRBD1. CDR3 length: 17 residues. Germline V lookup: CDR1 LGHNA, CDR2 YNFKEQ. V trimming: 0 bases; J trimming: 5 bases; junction bases outside the gene matches: 6. The CDR3: CASSQDQGTGGDNEQFF. The CDR3 coding sequence is TGTGCCAGCAGCCAAGATCAAGGGACAGGGGGGGACAATGAGCAGTTCTTC.

The rearrangement joins TRBV13 to TRBJ2-2; 12 bases map to TRBD2. The CDR3 totals 16 residues. The trim removed 5 bases at V and 3 bases at J, leaving 4 bases unmatched. Germline V gives CDR1 PRHDT, CDR2 FYEKMQ (reference sequence). The CDR3 DNA sequence: TGTGCCAGCAGCCCCAGGACTAGCGGGGACACCGGGGAGCTGTTTTTT. This sequence encodes CASSPRTSGDTGELFF. The whole variable domain, remainder taken from reference TRBV13 and TRBJ2-2, is AAGVIQSPRHLIKEKRETATLKCYPIPRHDTVYWYQQGPGQDPQFLISFYEKMQSDKGSIPDRFSAQQFSDYHSELNMSSLELGDSALYFCASSPRTSGDTGELFFGEGSRLTVL.